This T cell receptor (beta chain) stems from a study of PD-1 blockade in mismatch repair-deficient tumors (dated by TCRdb to the late 2010s). Regarding the study in general: The trial enrolled 85 to 100 consecutive patients with roughly twelve mismatch repair-deficient cancer types between 2013 and 2016, all previously treated and progressing. Tumor-associated T cell clones were tracked in the peripheral blood of patients responding to PD-1 blockade by deep sequencing of TCR CDR3 regions. The paper's findings and limits, for the study overall: Rapid expansion after pembrolizumab followed by contraction, generally before radiologic responses, was shown by tumor-resident clones, which were often undetectable in blood before treatment.

CDR1 LGHNA and CDR2 YSLEER are derived from the germline V gene. A distance of 10 bases separates the germline ends of V and J, which lose 0 bases and 0 bases respectively. Including the terminal cysteine and phenylalanine, the CDR3 comprises 16 residues. Only the CDR3 DNA stays, 48 bases, in frame from base 1. Libraries came from the immunoSEQ multiplex PCR assay. TCRdb took this table from immuneACCESS and kept in-frame rearrangements with V and J called. Such tables lack part of the clones; where checked against another copy, unresolved V genes explain under half of the gap, and the rest is unexplained. For this sample there are 90,000 to 130,000 clones; over 60% appear just once. About 5.1% of the sample lies in the top ten. Concerning this clone: The clone's antigen remains unknown. The record has no base qualities; no much larger clone is one base away.

For each enrolled patient, mismatch repair deficiency was established using either polymerase chain reaction or immunohistochemistry. A few patients who responded to pembrolizumab therapy underwent TCR sequencing. Pembrolizumab PD-1 blockade was prospectively tested in advanced mismatch repair-deficient cancers, regardless of tissue of origin, in the phase II trial. Peripheral blood T cell samples were collected serially, before PD-1 blockade began and at several time points afterward. Blood sampling times were expressed in weeks after the first pembrolizumab dose. The sequencing here drew on peripheral blood, taken 60 to 65 weeks after starting pembrolizumab. This receptor chain uses TRBV4-3 and TRBJ2-3, with a tentative D gene TRBD2 over 5 matching bases. The receptor comes from an adult with mismatch repair-deficient cancer. This receptor has the CDR3 CASSQDARESTDTQYF. The DNA sequence follows: TGCGCCAGCAGCCAAGATGCGAGGGAGAGCACAGATACGCAGTATTTT.